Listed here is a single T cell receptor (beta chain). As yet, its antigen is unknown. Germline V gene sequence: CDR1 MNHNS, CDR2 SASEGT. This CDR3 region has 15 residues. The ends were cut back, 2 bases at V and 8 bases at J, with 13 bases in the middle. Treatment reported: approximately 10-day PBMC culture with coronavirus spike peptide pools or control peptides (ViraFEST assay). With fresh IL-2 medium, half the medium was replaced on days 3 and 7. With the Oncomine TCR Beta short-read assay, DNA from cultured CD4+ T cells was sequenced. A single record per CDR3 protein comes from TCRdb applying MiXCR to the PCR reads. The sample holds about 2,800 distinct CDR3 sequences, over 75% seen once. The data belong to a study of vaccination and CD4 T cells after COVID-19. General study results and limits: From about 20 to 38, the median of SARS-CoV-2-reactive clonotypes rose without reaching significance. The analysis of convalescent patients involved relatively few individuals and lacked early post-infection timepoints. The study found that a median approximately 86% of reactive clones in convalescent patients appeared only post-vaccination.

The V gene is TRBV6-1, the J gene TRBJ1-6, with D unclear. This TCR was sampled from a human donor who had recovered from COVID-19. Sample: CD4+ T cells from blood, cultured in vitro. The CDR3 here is CASSEQWRADSPLHF. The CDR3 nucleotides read TGTGCCAGCAGTGAACAGTGGAGGGCTGATTCACCCCTCCACTTT.